These 26 T cell receptor beta chains were sequenced from one sample in a study of cytomegalovirus exposure and HLA in healthy donors. 60 Vbeta and 13 Jbeta primers were used in PCR. Here immunoSEQ multiplex PCR was the method, and the copy in TCRdb shows in-frame clones only, minus some. The data contain some 150,000 clones, about 70% of them seen just once; the ten biggest clones take up under 4.5%. Sequencing was done on a sample of PBMCs. All receptors come from a man younger than 35 in good health and CMV-seronegative.

The chain joins TRBV11-3 to TRBJ2-5; unclear D gene. Germline V lookup: CDR1 SGHNT, CDR2 YENEEA. Trimming shortened V by 1 base and J by 1 base, and 10 bases separated the two germline ends. CDR3 length: 15 amino acids. CDR3 nucleotide sequence: TGTGCCAGCAGCTTAGGGGCAGCACTCCAAGAGACCCAGTACTTC. This translates into CASSLGAALQETQYF.

The chain is built from TRBV13 and TRBJ1-2; weak D call: TRBD1 (6 bases). The CDR3 contains 15 residues. Looked up from germline, CDR1 is PRHDT and CDR2 is FYEKMQ (reference sequence). V lost 2 bases and J lost 4, with 14 bases in between. The CDR3 reads CASSLYAGASYGYTF. The CDR3 coding sequence is TGTGCCAGCAGCTTATATGCAGGGGCTTCCTATGGCTACACCTTC.

Here the CDR3 reads CATGGAPGGGYVGETQYF. DNA for the CDR3: TGTGCCACCGGGGGGGCGCCTGGCGGGGGGTATGTTGGAGAGACCCAGTACTTC. V usage is TRBV27 and J usage is TRBJ2-5, with 8 positions matching TRBD2. This CDR3 is 18 amino acids long. V was clipped by 10 bases and J by 4 bases; unmatched bases: 23. Germline CDR1 reads MNHEY; CDR2 reads SMNVEV (reference sequence).

The chain employs TRBV28 and TRBJ2-1; D is unresolved. The germline gives CDR1 MDHEN, CDR2 SYDVKM. V was pared by 10 bases and J by 3 bases, with 4 bases between. The CDR3 runs 10 residues. DNA of the CDR3: TGTGCCACCCACTACAATGAGCAGTTCTTC. Its protein is CATHYNEQFF.

This rearrangement joins TRBV18 to TRBJ1-4; D unclear. CDR1 is KGHSH and CDR2 is LQKENI in the germline V gene. V gave up 3 bases and J gave up 4 bases, with 9 bases separating them. CDR3 length: 14 residues. CDR3 in DNA: TGTGCCAGCTCACCCCTTCGAGATAATGAAAAACTGTTTTTT. Its protein product is CASSPLRDNEKLFF. Full variable domain (rest looked up from reference TRBV18 and TRBJ1-4): NAGVMQNPRHLVRRRGQEARLRCSPMKGHSHVYWYRQLPEEGLKFMVYLQKENIIDESGMPKERFSAEFPKEGPSILRIQQVVRGDSAAYFCASSPLRDNEKLFFGSGTQLSVL.

The chain carries TRBV5-4 and TRBJ2-3; 8 nucleotides align to TRBD1. J was trimmed by 4 bases and V by 4 bases; bases with no gene match: 14. The CDR3 is made up of 17 amino acids. Per the germline V gene, CDR1 is SGHNT and CDR2 is YYREEE (reference sequence). The CDR3 reads CASSPETGALNPDTQYF. The CDR3 DNA sequence: TGTGCCAGCAGCCCAGAGACAGGGGCGCTCAATCCAGATACGCAGTATTTT. Complete variable domain (other parts from reference TRBV5-4 and TRBJ2-3): ETGVTQSPTHLIKTRGQQVTLRCSSQSGHNTVSWYQQALGQGPQFIFQYYREEENGRGNFPPRFSGLQFPNYSSELNVNALELDDSALYLCASSPETGALNPDTQYFGPGTRLTVL.

The chain carries TRBV5-1 and TRBJ2-7, with 7 nucleotides matching TRBD2. Germline-derived CDR1 and CDR2 are SGHRS and YFSETQ. V shed 8 bases, J shed 4 bases, and the junction held 12 bases outside the gene matches. This CDR3 is 14 amino acids long. The DNA for the CDR3 is TGCGCCAGTAAGAGAGGGACCGGGGGGTACGAGCAGTACTTC. Protein: CASKRGTGGYEQYF. The full variable domain, its missing parts supplied by reference TRBV5-1 and TRBJ2-7, is KAGVTQTPRYLIKTRGQQVTLSCSPISGHRSVSWYQQTPGQGLQFLFEYFSETQRNKGNFPGRFSGRQFSNSRSEMNVSTLELGDSALYLCASKRGTGGYEQYFGPGTRLTVT.

The chain joins TRBV5-4 to TRBJ2-5, with 7 bases matching TRBD1. The germline V gene has CDR1 SGHNT and CDR2 YYREEE (reference sequence). With V trimmed by 2 bases and J by 3 bases, 4 bases remained unmatched. CDR3 length: 14 residues. CDR3 amino acids: CASSLKTGEETQYF. CDR3 nucleotides: TGTGCCAGCAGCTTAAAAACAGGGGAAGAGACCCAGTACTTC. Full variable domain (remainder filled in from reference TRBV5-4 and TRBJ2-5): ETGVTQSPTHLIKTRGQQVTLRCSSQSGHNTVSWYQQALGQGPQFIFQYYREEENGRGNFPPRFSGLQFPNYSSELNVNALELDDSALYLCASSLKTGEETQYFGPGTRLLVL.

The chain is built from TRBV15 and TRBJ2-1; TRBD1 agrees at 7 bases. V lost 5 bases and J lost 1; bases outside the gene matches: 2. The CDR3 runs 14 residues. In germline, CDR1 is LNHNV, CDR2 YYDKDF (reference sequence). The CDR3 bases are TGTGCCACCAGCGACAGGGCATCCTACAATGAGCAGTTCTTC. Encoded protein: CATSDRASYNEQFF. The full variable domain, its missing parts supplied by reference TRBV15 and TRBJ2-1, is DAMVIQNPRYQVTQFGKPVTLSCSQTLNHNVMYWYQQKSSQAPKLLFHYYDKDFNNEADTPDNFQSRRPNTSFCFLDIRSPGLGDTAMYLCATSDRASYNEQFFGPGTRLTVL.

The CDR3 DNA sequence: TGTGCCAGCAGGGCAGGCCTAAACACTGAAGCTTTCTTT. It is translated as CASRAGLNTEAFF. The V gene is TRBV6-1, the J gene TRBJ1-1; unclear D gene. The V gene lost 6 bases and the J gene lost 2 bases, with 10 bases spanning the gap. Germline V gene lookup returns CDR1 MNHNS and CDR2 SASEGT. CDR3 length: 13 residues.

The genes are TRBV7-3 and TRBJ2-1; 8 bases match TRBD2. This CDR3 is 14 amino acids long. Trimming cost V 8 bases and J 8 bases; bases outside gene matches: 11. Germline CDR1 SGHTA, CDR2 FQGTGA. As DNA, the CDR3 is TGTGCCAGCGGCAGCGGGAGTCAAGGGGATGAGCAGTTCTTC. Translation gives CASGSGSQGDEQFF.

The V and J genes are TRBV5-4 and TRBJ2-3; 9 positions agree with TRBD1. Trimming removed 4 bases from V and 6 bases from J; junction bases left unmatched: 15. CDR1 is SGHNT and CDR2 is YYREEE in the germline V gene (reference sequence). This CDR3 spans 17 amino acids. CDR3 sequence (DNA): TGTGCCAGCAGCCGCTACAGGGGGCATATCGTAAGGGATACGCAGTATTTT. The encoded protein is CASSRYRGHIVRDTQYF.

The sample holds one count of this clone. The chain recombines TRBV19 with TRBJ1-5; perhaps TRBD1 as D (6 bases). CDR3 length: 13 residues. The germline gives CDR1 LNHDA, CDR2 SQIVND (reference sequence). V shed 9 bases and J shed 3 bases, with 12 bases lying between them. CDR3 sequence reads: CASVTGNNQPQHF. The CDR3 DNA reads as TGTGCCAGCGTGACAGGCAACAATCAGCCCCAGCATTTT.

This sequence joins TRBV27 and TRBJ1-5, with unresolved D. The CDR3 length is 12 residues. Per the germline V gene, CDR1 is MNHEY and CDR2 is SMNVEV (reference sequence). Trimming left V 3 bases short and J 3 bases short, with 3 bases between. This CDR3 reads CASSFINQPQHF. DNA for the CDR3: TGTGCCAGCAGTTTCATCAATCAGCCCCAGCATTTT.

The chain couples TRBV5-6 to TRBJ2-3, with 8 bases that match TRBD2. The length of the CDR3 is 16 residues. Germline CDR1 and CDR2: SGHDT and YYEEEE. Trimming at V came to 1 base and at J to 1 base, leaving 5 bases not matched to a gene. The CDR3 DNA reads as TGTGCCAGCAGCTTGAGCGGGGGTGCTCGCACAGATACGCAGTATTTT. Amino acid sequence: CASSLSGGARTDTQYF.

The rearrangement joins TRBV27 to TRBJ2-3, with 7 bases lining up with TRBD2. Germline lookup yields CDR1 MNHEY and CDR2 SMNVEV (reference sequence). The CDR3 has 14 residues. V shed 0 bases, J shed 5 bases, and the junction held 2 bases outside the gene matches. The CDR3 loop is CASSLSPSGDTQYF. The CDR3 bases are TGTGCCAGCAGTTTATCGCCTAGCGGAGATACGCAGTATTTT.

The chain couples TRBV6-5 to TRBJ1-1; a possible D gene is TRBD1 (6 bases). The V gene's germline CDR1 is MNHEY and CDR2 SVGAGI. V was trimmed by 10 bases and J by 0 bases, leaving 15 bases between them. The length of the CDR3 is 14 residues. As DNA, the CDR3 is TGTGCCACTTGGGACATCGTAATGAACACTGAAGCTTTCTTT. This codes for CATWDIVMNTEAFF.

The J gene is TRBJ2-7, the V gene TRBV7-6; 7 bases are shared with TRBD2. CDR3 size: 15 residues. The V and J ends lost 3 bases and 7 bases, in that order; junction bases with no gene match: 12. Germline CDR1 and CDR2: SGHVS and FNYEAQ. In nucleotides, the CDR3 is TGTGCCAGCAGCTTGGAACCAGCCCGGGGAGGGGAGCAGTACTTC. It is translated as CASSLEPARGGEQYF.

In DNA form, the CDR3 reads TGCAGCGTTGAAGATTTTGGGGAATTACAGGGGCAAGGCCGAGTGACCCAGTACTTC. As protein: CSVEDFGELQGQGRVTQYF. The chain combines TRBV29-1 with TRBJ2-5, with 7 nucleotides matching TRBD1. Germline values: CDR1 SQVTM, CDR2 ANQGSEA. J lost 7 bases, V lost 0 bases, and 23 bases had no gene match. There are 19 residues in the CDR3. Based on the CDR3 plus reference TRBV29-1 and TRBJ2-5, the full variable domain is SAVISQKPSRDICQRGTSLTIQCQVDSQVTMMFWYRQQPGQSLTLIATANQGSEATYESGFVIDKFPISRPNLTFSTLTVSNMSPEDSSIYLCSVEDFGELQGQGRVTQYFGPGTRLLVL.

The chain recombines TRBV7-8 with TRBJ1-1; no clear D. With 5 bases removed from V and 2 bases from J, the gap between germline ends came to 12 bases. Germline V CDR1 and CDR2: SGHVS, FQNEAQ. This CDR3 is 14 amino acids long. The CDR3 spells CASSVDITNTEAFF. For the CDR3, the DNA is TGTGCCAGCAGCGTCGACATAACAAACACTGAAGCTTTCTTT.

This sequence joins TRBV28 and TRBJ2-1; D may be TRBD2 (5 bases). The CDR3 loop spans 15 amino acids. CDR1 MDHEN and CDR2 SYDVKM come from the germline V gene. Trimming cost V 4 bases and J 6 bases, with 16 bases left between them. CDR3 region: CASSSTLGRVNEQFF. The CDR3 DNA is TGTGCCAGCAGTTCAACACTAGGGCGTGTCAATGAGCAGTTCTTC.

The chain recombines TRBV14 with TRBJ1-2; 10 bases are shared with TRBD1. The CDR3 covers 13 residues. J lost 11 bases, V lost 4 bases, and 7 bases had no gene match. Germline values: CDR1 SGHDN, CDR2 FVKESK. The DNA for the CDR3 is TGTGCCAGCAGCCTGACAGGGGGCGAATTATACACCTTC. Its protein product is CASSLTGGELYTF.

A few counts support this clone. The gene calls are TRBV30 and TRBJ2-7; perhaps TRBD1 as D (6 bases). Trimming pared 5 bases from V and 0 bases from J, leaving 11 bases between. CDR3 length equals 13 residues. The V gene's germline CDR1 is GTSNPN and CDR2 SVGIG (reference sequence). The CDR3 region has the DNA TGTGCCTGGTCCCGGGACATCTCCTACGAGCAGTACTTC. It translates to CAWSRDISYEQYF.

This clone occurred a few times. This chain connects TRBV28 to TRBJ2-6; D remains ambiguous. Looked up from germline, CDR1 is MDHEN and CDR2 is SYDVKM. The CDR3 loop spans 17 amino acids. Trimming stripped 5 bases from V and 0 bases from J, with 14 bases between. CDR3 DNA sequence: TGTGCCAGCAGTCCTGGGCCACCTCTCTCTGGGGCCAACGTCCTGACTTTC. Its protein is CASSPGPPLSGANVLTF.

The chain couples TRBV7-9 to TRBJ2-5; a weak D match, TRBD2 (5 bases). CDR1 is SEHNR, CDR2 FQNEAQ, per germline (reference sequence). The CDR3 spans 15 residues. Trimming took 5 bases from V and 9 from J, leaving 22 bases between them. This chain's CDR3 is CASSGGRTASEAQYF. The CDR3 region has the DNA TGTGCCAGCAGCGGAGGACGGACGGCAAGCGAGGCCCAGTACTTC.

V usage is TRBV19 and J usage is TRBJ2-7, with TRBD1 as a possible D gene (5 bases). Trimming left V 1 base short and J 3 bases short, with 7 bases between. The CDR3 runs 13 residues. The germline V gene has CDR1 LNHDA and CDR2 SQIVND (reference sequence). Here the CDR3 reads CASSIGGSYEQYF. In DNA form, the CDR3 reads TGTGCCAGTAGTATAGGGGGCAGCTACGAGCAGTACTTC.